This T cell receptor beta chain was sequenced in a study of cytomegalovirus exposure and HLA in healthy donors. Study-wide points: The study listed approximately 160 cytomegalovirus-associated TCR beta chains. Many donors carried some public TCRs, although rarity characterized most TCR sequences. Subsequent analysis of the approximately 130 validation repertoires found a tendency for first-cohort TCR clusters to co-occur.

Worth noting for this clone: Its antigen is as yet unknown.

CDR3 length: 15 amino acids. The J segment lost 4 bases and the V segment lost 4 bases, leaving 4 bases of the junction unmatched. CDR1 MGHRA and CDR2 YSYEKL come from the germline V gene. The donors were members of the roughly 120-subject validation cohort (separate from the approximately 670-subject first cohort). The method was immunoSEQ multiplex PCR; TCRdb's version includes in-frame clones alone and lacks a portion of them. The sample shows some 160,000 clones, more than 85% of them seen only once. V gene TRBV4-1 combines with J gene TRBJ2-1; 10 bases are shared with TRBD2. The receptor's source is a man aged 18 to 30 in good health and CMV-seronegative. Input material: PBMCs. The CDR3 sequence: CASSLGLAVYNEQFF. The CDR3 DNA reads TGCGCCAGCAGCCTCGGACTAGCGGTGTACAATGAGCAGTTCTTC.